This paragraph covers one T cell receptor (beta chain) sequence. Its specificity is not known. TCRdb passed the 5' RACE reads through MiXCR, listing each CDR3 protein once. The sample includes under 200,000 distinct CDR3 sequences, about 28% seen only once; the top ten take 9.5% to 15%. The entry originates in a study of T-cell memory formation after mild COVID-19. Study results and caveats: Clones that shrank (day 15 to 85) were balanced CD4/CD8, whereas later expanders leaned CD4+. Unconfirmed was the SARS-CoV-2 specificity of second-wave clones that peaked on day 37.

Sequenced input: PBMCs or a T cell subset sorted from them (not recorded which). The receptor was isolated from an adult woman who had mild COVID-19 (a few samples of this study predate the infection). Cell type and time point are not known.

DNA of the CDR3: TGTGCCAGCAGTTACGTGGGACTAGCGGGAGGGCCGGGCACAGATACGCAGTATTTT. Translated, it gives CASSYVGLAGGPGTDTQYF. The rearrangement uses TRBV6-6 and TRBJ2-3; 16 bases are a match to TRBD2. The CDR3 contains 19 residues. Per germline, CDR1 MNHNY and CDR2 SVGAGI (reference sequence). The ends lost 2 bases at V and 1 base at J; junction bases unmatched: 6.